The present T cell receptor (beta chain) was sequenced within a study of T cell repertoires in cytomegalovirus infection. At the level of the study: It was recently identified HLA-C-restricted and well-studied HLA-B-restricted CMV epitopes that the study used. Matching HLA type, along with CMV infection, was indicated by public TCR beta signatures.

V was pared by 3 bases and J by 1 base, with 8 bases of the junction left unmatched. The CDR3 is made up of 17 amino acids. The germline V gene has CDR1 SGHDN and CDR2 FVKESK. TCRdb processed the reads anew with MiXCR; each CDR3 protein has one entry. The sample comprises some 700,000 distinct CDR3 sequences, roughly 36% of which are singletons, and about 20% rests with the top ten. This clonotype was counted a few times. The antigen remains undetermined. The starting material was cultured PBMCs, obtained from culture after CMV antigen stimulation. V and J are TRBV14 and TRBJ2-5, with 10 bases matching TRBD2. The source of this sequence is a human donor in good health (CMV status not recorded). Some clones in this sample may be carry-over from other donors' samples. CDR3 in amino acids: CASSQRVASGSQETQYF. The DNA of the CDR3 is TGTGCCAGCAGCCAGAGGGTGGCTAGCGGGAGCCAAGAGACCCAGTACTTC.